This T cell receptor beta chain was documented in a study of cytomegalovirus exposure and HLA in healthy donors (dated by TCRdb to the late 2010s). Some background on the complete study: According to a later analysis, one platform produced both the roughly 120 validation repertoires and the 670 or so repertoires of the first cohort. To predict cytomegalovirus infection status, the study combined high-throughput TCR immunosequencing, statistical association of individual TCRs with disease status, and machine learning. Along with the roughly 670-subject first cohort, a separate validation cohort of 120 different subjects was used. The study aimed to test whether signatures of past pathogen exposure could be identified by cataloging public T cell receptors. Overall study outcomes, separate from this receptor: A few of the identified cytomegalovirus-associated TCR beta chains were confirmed in vitro to be specific for cytomegalovirus antigens. Cytomegalovirus status was reported to be diagnosed by the classifier with high specificity and sensitivity in both the original and validation cohorts. Across donors, most TCR sequences were observed very rarely, whereas some public TCRs were present in many individuals. It was suggested by the authors that the approach could potentially be generalized to other disease states and immunological phenotypes. The study gave a list of about 160 TCR beta chains associated with cytomegalovirus. The validation cohort had no HLA typing available for a later analysis, so co-occurrence within that cohort was assessed over all 130 or so repertoires. In a later analysis, TCRs clustered in the first cohort were found to also tend to co-occur in the 100 to 150 validation repertoires, with 90% to 95% of cluster scores above 0.

Clipping removes 4 bases from V and 4 bases from J, with 9 as the unmatched junction base count. The CDR3 sequence holds 16 residues, the cysteine and phenylalanine included. Only the CDR3 portion is preserved as DNA: 48 bases, with reading frame beginning at the first base. CDR1 and CDR2 are read off the germline V gene as SNHLY and FYNNEI. The donors were included in the validation cohort of 100 to 150 subjects, a group kept apart from the approximately 700-subject first cohort. For this clone: Its specific antigen is unknown. No per-base quality is available; no much larger clone lies one base away.

Libraries were made using the immunoSEQ multiplex PCR assay. The authors' pipeline ran thus. A statistical classification framework was developed to diagnose cytomegalovirus status using the catalog of TCR beta chain sequences. TCRdb took this table from immuneACCESS and kept in-frame rearrangements with V and J called. Such tables lack part of the clones; where checked against another copy, unresolved V genes explain under half of the gap, and the rest is unexplained. V, J and clone size are those of that table, while D and trimming were read from the DNA. For this sample there are some 210,000 clones; roughly 80% appear just once. The top ten clones comprise about 6% of the sample.

Recombination linked TRBV2 to TRBJ2-3; TRBD2 agrees with 9 junctional bases. Sequenced sample: PBMCs. This sequence was found in a woman aged 18-30 years in good health and CMV-seronegative. In nucleotides, the sequence is TGTGCCAGCAGTGGCGCGGCGGGAGGGCCCTCAGATACGCAGTATTTT. Its protein product is CASSGAAGGPSDTQYF.